The 30 T cell receptor beta chains presented below share a single source sample, sequenced in a study of blood T cell repertoires in COVID-19 (dated by TCRdb to 2018 to 2020). The method behind the library was the immunoSEQ multiplex PCR assay. TCRdb holds this immuneACCESS table with in-frame rearrangements only. Some clones are missing; in checked studies, unresolved V genes explain under half, and the rest has no known cause. Present in this sample are more than 9,000 clones, less than 85% of which were seen just once. Roughly an eighth of the sample comes from the top ten. The specimen was peripheral blood. The receptors were sampled from a human donor in a cohort sampled during active COVID-19.

This chain uses TRBV10-3 with TRBJ2-2, with D perhaps TRBD1 (6 bases). The ends were cut back, 8 bases at V and 1 base at J, with 11 bases in the middle. CDR1 is ENHRY and CDR2 is SYGVKD in the germline V gene. CDR3 length: 14 residues. The CDR3 spells CAIGQTVNTGELFF. The CDR3 nucleotides read TGTGCCATCGGACAGACGGTGAACACCGGGGAGCTGTTTTTT.

This clone has only a few counts. V is TRBV5-1 and J is TRBJ2-6, with TRBD2 matching 10 bases. With 4 bases clipped from V and 0 bases from J, the junction kept 10 bases outside the gene matches. Per germline, CDR1 SGHRS and CDR2 YFSETQ. CDR3 size: 19 residues. CDR3 region: CASSPEPGLARSGANVLTF. The CDR3 region has the DNA TGCGCCAGCAGCCCGGAACCGGGACTAGCGCGCTCTGGGGCCAACGTCCTGACTTTC.

The sample holds a few counts of this clone. The chain links TRBV28 to TRBJ1-4; tentative D call: TRBD1 (6 bases). Per germline, CDR1 MDHEN and CDR2 SYDVKM. The CDR3 spans 14 residues. The germline V and J ends were trimmed by 7 bases and 7 bases, with 16 bases remaining between them. CDR3: CASKTQGRVEKLFF. The DNA of the CDR3 is TGTGCCAGCAAAACACAGGGACGGGTTGAAAAACTGTTTTTT. The full variable domain, rest sourced from reference TRBV28 and TRBJ1-4, is DVKVTQSSRYLVKRTGEKVFLECVQDMDHENMFWYRQDPGLGLRLIYFSYDVKMKEKGDIPEGYSVSREKKERFSLILESASTNQTSMYLCASKTQGRVEKLFFGSGTQLSVL.

The chain uses TRBV24-1 and TRBJ1-2; 9 nucleotides align to TRBD1. With V trimmed by 5 bases and J by 8 bases, 5 bases remained unmatched. Germline CDR1 and CDR2: KGHDR and SFDVKD. The CDR3 runs to 13 residues. This CDR3 reads CATSATGGVGYTF. DNA of the CDR3: TGTGCCACCAGTGCCACAGGGGGCGTCGGCTACACCTTC.

The chain recombines TRBV10-2 with TRBJ1-4; TRBD1 matches 7 bases. Germline V gene data show CDR1 as WSHSY and CDR2 as SAAADI. The CDR3 is 16 amino acids. V lost 3 bases and J lost 12; bases outside the gene matches: 16. CDR3 region: CASSDPPGGSIPQLFF. Written as DNA, the CDR3 is TGCGCCAGCAGTGATCCCCCAGGGGGTAGTATCCCCCAACTGTTTTTT.

V gene TRBV11-2 combines with J gene TRBJ2-2; 10 bases are shared with TRBD2. The V and J ends lost 4 bases and 2 bases, in that order; junction bases with no gene match: 10. CDR3 length: 18 amino acids. CDR1 and CDR2 from the germline V gene are SGHAT and FQNNGV. CDR3 in DNA: TGTGCCAGCAGCTCCCCTAAAACTAGCGGGATTAACACCGGGGAGCTGTTTTTT. Amino acids: CASSSPKTSGINTGELFF. The variable domain in full, with the rest retrieved from reference TRBV11-2 and TRBJ2-2, is EAGVAQSPRYKIIEKRQSVAFWCNPISGHATLYWYQQILGQGPKLLIQFQNNGVVDDSQLPKDRFSAERLKGVDSTLKIQPAKLEDSAVYLCASSSPKTSGINTGELFFGEGSRLTVL.

This rearrangement joins TRBV7-9 to TRBJ2-5; 7 nucleotides match TRBD1. With 5 bases clipped from V and 3 bases from J, the junction kept 3 bases outside the gene matches. Looked up from germline, CDR1 is SEHNR and CDR2 is FQNEAQ (reference sequence). The CDR3 covers 13 residues. CDR3 nucleotide sequence: TGTGCCAGCAGCGCCGGGACAGAAGAGACCCAGTACTTC. Translating it yields CASSAGTEETQYF.

Within the sample, this clone is medium-sized. The same CDR3 also results from other DNA sequences found in this sample. The chain uses TRBV5-1 and TRBJ1-5; TRBD1 is a possible D gene (5 bases). This CDR3 is 15 amino acids long. Germline V gene lookup returns CDR1 SGHRS and CDR2 YFSETQ. The V gene lost 4 bases and the J gene lost 5 bases, with 16 bases spanning the gap. Here the CDR3 DNA reads TGCGCCAGCAGCCTACGTCCGGGGGGGGATCAGCCCCAGCATTTT. It translates to CASSLRPGGDQPQHF.

In its sample, this clone was seen once. The chain couples TRBV11-2 to TRBJ1-4, with 7 bases lining up with TRBD1. Per the germline V gene, CDR1 is SGHAT and CDR2 is FQNNGV. The CDR3 runs to 14 residues. V lost 8 bases to trimming and J lost 0 bases; unmatched junction nucleotides: 3. CDR3 DNA: TGTGCCAGCGGGGGGACAGCAACTAATGAAAAACTGTTTTTT. This translates into CASGGTATNEKLFF.

This chain connects TRBV10-2 to TRBJ2-7, with D unresolved. The CDR3 covers 14 residues. Per the germline V gene, CDR1 is WSHSY and CDR2 is SAAADI. Between the trimmed V and J ends, which lost 5 bases and 6 bases, there was a span of 17 bases. In nucleotides, the CDR3 is TGCGCCAGCAGTCGTTGGAATGACATCCGCGAGCAGTACTTC. It codes for CASSRWNDIREQYF.

V is TRBV7-6 and J is TRBJ2-1; D uncertain. The CDR3 length is 13 residues. Trimming stripped 3 bases from V and 4 bases from J, with 7 bases between. Germline V gives CDR1 SGHVS, CDR2 FNYEAQ. DNA of the CDR3: TGTGCCAGCAGCTTTCAGTCTTACAATGAGCAGTTCTTC. It translates to CASSFQSYNEQFF.

The rearrangement joins TRBV18 to TRBJ2-1; no definite D call. Germline CDR1 KGHSH, CDR2 LQKENI. This CDR3 spans 13 amino acids. Between the trimmed V and J ends, which lost 4 bases and 4 bases, there was a span of 8 bases. CDR3 loop: CASSQQRYNEQFF. In nucleotides, the CDR3 is TGTGCCAGCTCACAACAGAGATACAATGAGCAGTTCTTC.

Notes on this clone: The same CDR3 arises from other DNA sequences in this sample as well. CDR3 nucleotides: TGTGCCAGCTCACCAGAATACAGGGGCCCCTACGAGCAGTACTTC. It codes for CASSPEYRGPYEQYF. V and J are TRBV18 and TRBJ2-7; 7 nucleotides match TRBD1. The junction had 6 bases not matched to a gene; V was cut back by 2 bases and J by 2 bases. Germline V CDR1 and CDR2: KGHSH, LQKENI. The CDR3 runs 15 residues.

Comments on this clone: In the same sample, other DNA sequences code for this CDR3. The rearrangement uses TRBV5-6 and TRBJ2-6; D possibly corresponds to TRBD1 (5 bases). The length of the CDR3 is 15 residues. Germline V gene lookup returns CDR1 SGHDT and CDR2 YYEEEE. V gave up 4 bases and J gave up 0 bases, with 8 bases separating them. For the CDR3, the DNA is TGTGCCAGCAGCCCAAGGGGCTCTGGGGCCAACGTCCTGACTTTC. It is translated as CASSPRGSGANVLTF.

CDR3 bases: TGTGCCAGCAGCTACAGCGACAGGGGGCGCGTAGGGCTGTATGAAAAACTGTTTTTT. Protein: CASSYSDRGRVGLYEKLFF. The chain has TRBV7-8 and TRBJ1-4; TRBD1 aligns across 10 bases. V was clipped by 4 bases and J by 6 bases; unmatched bases: 17. There are 19 residues in the CDR3. CDR1 is SGHVS, CDR2 FQNEAQ, per germline.

Here the CDR3 reads CASRSGTSGSSSEQFF. The CDR3 coding sequence is TGTGCCAGTAGATCTGGGACTAGCGGGAGCTCTAGTGAGCAGTTCTTC. J is TRBJ2-1 and V is TRBV19, with 14 positions matching TRBD2. Losses at the gene ends were 6 bases for V and 9 bases for J; bases not matched to a gene: 10. The CDR3 runs to 16 residues. Germline V gene data show CDR1 as LNHDA and CDR2 as SQIVND (reference sequence).

The V gene is TRBV4-1, the J gene TRBJ1-6, with 8 bases identical to TRBD1. Germline CDR1 and CDR2: MGHRA and YSYEKL. The CDR3 runs 14 residues. Trimming at V came to 1 base and at J to 10 bases, leaving 3 bases not matched to a gene. CDR3 sequence (DNA): TGCGCCAGCAGCCAAGTAGGGACAGGCTCACCCCTCCACTTT. Translated, it gives CASSQVGTGSPLHF.

The gene calls are TRBV19 and TRBJ2-7, with D possibly being TRBD2 (6 bases). The germline CDR1 and CDR2 sequences are LNHDA and SQIVND (reference sequence). The length of the CDR3 is 16 residues. The V end was cut by 5 bases, the J end by 1 base, with 18 bases between. The CDR3 DNA reads TGTGCCAGTAGTCCCCCGCCAGGGAGGCCTTCCTACGAGCAGTACTTC. Its protein product is CASSPPPGRPSYEQYF.

In its sample, this clone was seen a few times. The gene calls are TRBV7-8 and TRBJ2-7; TRBD2 matches 16 bases. This CDR3 has 17 amino acids. V shed 5 bases, J shed 4 bases, and the junction held 8 bases outside the gene matches. Germline V gene lookup returns CDR1 SGHVS and CDR2 FQNEAQ. This CDR3 is CASSLGLAGGPLYEQYF. DNA of the CDR3: TGTGCCAGCAGCCTGGGACTAGCGGGAGGGCCGTTATACGAGCAGTACTTC.

The chain employs TRBV7-9 and TRBJ1-4, with a tentative D call TRBD1 (5 bases). This CDR3 is 15 amino acids long. CDR1 is SEHNR and CDR2 is FQNEAQ in the germline V gene (reference sequence). Trimming left V 5 bases short and J 8 bases short, with 18 bases between. CDR3 in DNA: TGTGCCAGCAGCCACGGACGGACACCGAGGGAAAAACTGTTTTTT. Its protein product is CASSHGRTPREKLFF.

The rearrangement uses TRBV5-4 and TRBJ2-3; a possible D gene is TRBD2 (6 bases). Trimming took 0 bases from V and 0 from J, leaving 8 bases between them. The CDR3 consists of 15 residues. CDR1 is SGHNT and CDR2 is YYREEE in the germline V gene (reference sequence). The CDR3 region is CASSLDGRSTDTQYF. CDR3 sequence (DNA): TGTGCCAGCAGCTTGGACGGGAGAAGCACAGATACGCAGTATTTT. The full variable domain, with the rest looked up from reference TRBV5-4 and TRBJ2-3, is ETGVTQSPTHLIKTRGQQVTLRCSSQSGHNTVSWYQQALGQGPQFIFQYYREEENGRGNFPPRFSGLQFPNYSSELNVNALELDDSALYLCASSLDGRSTDTQYFGPGTRLTVL.

V is TRBV7-9 and J is TRBJ2-7; 12 nucleotides match TRBD1. This CDR3 region has 15 residues. In germline, CDR1 is SEHNR, CDR2 FQNEAQ (reference sequence). The V segment lost 2 bases and the J segment 5 bases; nucleotides outside the gene matches: 4. The CDR3 spells CASSLTGTGGDEQYF. As DNA, the CDR3 is TGTGCCAGCAGCTTAACCGGGACAGGGGGCGACGAGCAGTACTTC.

The chain joins TRBV29-1 to TRBJ2-4, with a tentative D call TRBD1 (6 bases). Trimming pared 3 bases from V and 0 bases from J, leaving 24 bases between. The CDR3 extends over 19 amino acids. The germline V gene has CDR1 SQVTM and CDR2 ANQGSEA. The CDR3: CSVDTGVETGILAKNIQYF. Here the CDR3 DNA reads TGCAGCGTTGATACAGGTGTCGAGACAGGAATACTAGCCAAAAACATTCAGTACTTC.

The J gene is TRBJ2-1, the V gene TRBV30, with D perhaps TRBD2 (5 bases). The germline CDR1 and CDR2 sequences are GTSNPN and SVGIG (reference sequence). The V end was cut by 6 bases, the J end by 0 bases, with 12 bases between. This CDR3 is 14 amino acids long. The CDR3 nucleotides read TGTGCCTGTCGGACTGTTAGCTCCTACAATGAGCAGTTCTTC. Protein: CACRTVSSYNEQFF.

V usage is TRBV2 and J usage is TRBJ1-4, with 8 bases aligning to TRBD1. The CDR3 spans 14 residues. CDR1 is SNHLY and CDR2 is FYNNEI in the germline V gene. Trimming removed 6 bases from V and 7 bases from J; junction bases left unmatched: 7. The CDR3 here is CASSPDRGREKLFF. In DNA form, the CDR3 reads TGTGCCAGCAGCCCCGACAGGGGACGTGAAAAACTGTTTTTT.

This clone has just one count. The chain uses TRBV7-6 and TRBJ2-7; TRBD2 agrees at 8 bases. V dropped 5 bases and J dropped 2; count of bases not matched to a gene: 5. The CDR3 length is 14 residues. CDR1 and CDR2 (germline): SGHVS, FNYEAQ. The CDR3: CASSPRGGTYEQYF. The CDR3 coding sequence is TGTGCCAGCAGCCCCCGGGGGGGTACCTACGAGCAGTACTTC.

This sequence joins TRBV7-9 and TRBJ2-1; 8 bases are shared with TRBD1. Germline V gene sequence: CDR1 SEHNR, CDR2 FQNEAQ (reference sequence). This CDR3 spans 15 amino acids. The V segment lost 4 bases and the J segment 6 bases; nucleotides outside the gene matches: 8. The CDR3 reads CASSSSWTGLNEQFF. The CDR3 nucleotides are TGTGCCAGCAGCTCAAGCTGGACAGGGCTCAATGAGCAGTTCTTC.

This clone has a handful of counts. The gene calls are TRBV4-2 and TRBJ2-2; the D is unclear. The CDR3 extends over 14 amino acids. The germline V gene has CDR1 LGHNA and CDR2 YNFKEQ. V was pared by 3 bases and J by 4 bases, with 9 bases between. As DNA, the CDR3 is TGTGCCAGCAGCCATGGCGGAGCCACCGGGGAGCTGTTTTTT. Amino acid sequence: CASSHGGATGELFF.

This chain links TRBV5-4 with TRBJ1-2; TRBD1 might be the D (5 bases). In germline, CDR1 is SGHNT, CDR2 YYREEE (reference sequence). The germline V and J ends were trimmed by 0 bases and 7 bases, with 13 bases remaining between them. This CDR3 contains 14 residues. Written as DNA, the CDR3 is TGTGCCAGCAGCTTGGTGGGGGAGGGAAGTGGCTACACCTTC. Translation gives CASSLVGEGSGYTF.

This clone was recorded a few times. The gene calls are TRBV6-1 and TRBJ1-1, with a weak D call TRBD1 (5 bases). The germline V gene encodes CDR1 MNHNS and CDR2 SASEGT. V shed 1 base and J shed 4 bases, with 10 bases lying between them. CDR3 length: 14 amino acids. CDR3 sequence reads: CASSEDGAITEAFF. As DNA, the CDR3 is TGTGCCAGCAGTGAAGATGGGGCGATCACTGAAGCTTTCTTT.